This T cell receptor (beta chain) was sequenced in a study of identical twins. A remark on this clonotype: Its antigen is as yet unknown.

Study-level points and caveats: Twin sharing of out-of-frame TCR alpha was underestimated by models in monozygotic pairs. The study found excess low generation probability among twin-shared out-of-frame alpha sequences.

V lost 3 bases, J lost 6 bases, and 7 bases lay in between. The CDR3 has 12 residues. Germline V gene lookup returns CDR1 MDHEN and CDR2 SYDVKM. TCRdb analysed the 5' RACE reads with MiXCR anew, one entry per CDR3 protein. Counted here are some 690,000 distinct CDR3 sequences, around 20% occurring once; the ten biggest clones make up more than 4%. The same data also went into a second study, on T cells expressing NK-cell markers.

J is TRBJ2-3 and V is TRBV28; D is uncertain. The specimen sequenced was PBMCs. This TCR was sampled from a woman aged 18-29 years in good health. The CDR3 loop reads CASSFVADTQYF. The CDR3, as DNA: TGTGCCAGCAGTTTTGTTGCGGATACGCAGTATTTT.